This TCR beta chain was found in a study of blood T cell repertoires in COVID-19. This clone appeared a few times. Here immunoSEQ multiplex PCR was the method, and the copy in TCRdb shows in-frame clones only, minus some. The sample holds under 250,000 clones, about 90% seen once. Per the germline V gene, CDR1 is SQVTM and CDR2 is ANQGSEA. V lost 3 bases and J lost 3, with 14 bases in between. This CDR3 is 14 amino acids long. The sample taken for sequencing was PBMCs or T cells enriched from blood (not recorded which). This receptor was taken from a man aged 30 to 45 who had recovered from COVID-19. The chain joins TRBV29-1 to TRBJ1-2; perhaps TRBD1 as D (6 bases). The chain's CDR3 is CSVEDKGQHYGYTF. The CDR3 coding sequence is TGCAGCGTTGAGGATAAAGGACAGCACTATGGCTACACCTTC.